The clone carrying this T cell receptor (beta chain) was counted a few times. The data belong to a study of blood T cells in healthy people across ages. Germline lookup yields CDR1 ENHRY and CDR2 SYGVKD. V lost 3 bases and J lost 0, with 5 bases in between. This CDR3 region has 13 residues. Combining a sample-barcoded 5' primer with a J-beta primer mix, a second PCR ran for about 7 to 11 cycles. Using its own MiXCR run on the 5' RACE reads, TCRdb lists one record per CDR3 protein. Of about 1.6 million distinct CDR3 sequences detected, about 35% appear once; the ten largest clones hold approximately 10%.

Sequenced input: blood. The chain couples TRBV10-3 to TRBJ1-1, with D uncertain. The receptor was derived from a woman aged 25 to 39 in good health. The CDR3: CAISERMNTEAFF. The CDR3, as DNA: TGTGCCATCAGTGAACGGATGAACACTGAAGCTTTCTTT.